This T cell receptor (beta chain) is from a study of T cells in localized non-small cell lung cancer (TCRdb year 2020). Regarding the complete study: T cell repertoires of approximately 250 early-stage NSCLC patients were analyzed, with tumors being compared against uninvolved tumor-adjacent lungs. All 240 or so NSCLC patients in the cohort were treatment-naive and had localized lung tumors that were resected. The mean age of the NSCLC patients was 50 to 85 years, with about 130 men and around 99 women. Summary of the overall study and its limitations: Since the design was exploratory, TCR variables were selected using unadjusted p-values with no false-discovery rate correction. Longer overall survival was associated with higher T cell density in blood, whereas shorter survival was associated with higher clonality in adjacent lung. A median of roughly 60 of the top 100 tumor clones were detected in paired uninvolved adjacent lung, and around 30 of these tumor clones were also found among the top 100 clones of the paired uninvolved adjacent lung. Multi-region tumor sequencing was not performed, so intratumor heterogeneity could not be excluded. Uninvolved tumor-adjacent lung showed the highest T cell clonality, higher than tumor, which suggests more focused antigenic responses in the uninvolved tumor-adjacent lung.

V is shortened by 2 bases, J by 4 bases, and the region joining them spans 12 bases. The CDR3 starts with the cysteine, ends with the phenylalanine, and has 14 residues. Only CDR3 DNA remains: 42 bases, in frame from the first base. The germline V gene (reference sequence) yields LNHDA for CDR1 and SQIVND for CDR2. The immunoSEQ Assay was used to sequence TCR beta CDR3 regions from DNA. The authors' analysis ran thus. To compute T cell density, TCR beta template counts were normalized to usable DNA, which was estimated by amplifying housekeeping genes. Using the preseqR package, richness was estimated by extrapolating to 120,000 templates for tissue samples and 400,000 templates for PBMC samples. Clonality was calculated as one minus Pielou's evenness. Tissue-enriched TCRs were identified through differential abundance testing performed on productive amino-acid clonotypes, with a minimum total count of 5 and an alpha of 0.1. The Jaccard Index and the Morisita Overlap Index were used to measure how much the repertoires overlapped between compartments. GLIPH clustered TCR beta CDR3s with public tetramer-defined viral CDR3s; viral motifs required at least three viral sequences plus V-gene enrichment. TCRdb obtained this table from immuneACCESS and retained in-frame rearrangements with V and J assigned. These tables miss some clones; where compared with another copy, unresolved V genes account for less than half of the shortfall, and the remainder is unexplained. V and J calls and clone size come straight from that table; D and trimming were deduced from the DNA. For this sample the table gives 100,000 or so clones, of which approximately 91% were detected only once. Jointly, the top ten make up about 4% of the sample.

A few counts support this clone. No cognate antigen has been identified for it. Qualities for individual bases were not recorded, and no much larger clone is one base off. At diagnosis, peripheral blood, uninvolved tumor-adjacent lung and tumor were collected and were preserved as a mix of fresh-frozen and FFPE material. For TCR repertoire profiling, blood samples were analyzed in the form of peripheral blood mononuclear cells. This sequence originates from a woman aged 40-70 years with stage II squamous cell lung carcinoma. Here the sequenced sample was PBMCs, taken before any cancer treatment. The chain links TRBV19 with TRBJ2-7; TRBD2 is a weak D gene call, 6 bases matching. The CDR3 region has the sequence CASSISNGGYEQYF. In nucleotide form, the sequence is TGTGCCAGTAGTATAAGTAACGGGGGTTACGAGCAGTACTTC.